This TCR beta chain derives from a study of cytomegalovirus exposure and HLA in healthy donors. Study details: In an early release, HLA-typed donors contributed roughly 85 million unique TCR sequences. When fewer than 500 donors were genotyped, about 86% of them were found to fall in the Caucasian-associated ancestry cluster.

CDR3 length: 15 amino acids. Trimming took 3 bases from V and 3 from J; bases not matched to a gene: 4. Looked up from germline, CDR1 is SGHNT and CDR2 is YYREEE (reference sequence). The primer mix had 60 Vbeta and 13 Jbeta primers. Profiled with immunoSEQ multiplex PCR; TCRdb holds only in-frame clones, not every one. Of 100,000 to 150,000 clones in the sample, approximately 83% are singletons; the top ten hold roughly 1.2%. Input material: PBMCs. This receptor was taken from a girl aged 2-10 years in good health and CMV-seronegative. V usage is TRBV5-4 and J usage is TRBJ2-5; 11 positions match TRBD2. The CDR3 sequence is CASSSSGGRKETQYF. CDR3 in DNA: TGTGCCAGCAGCTCTAGCGGGGGGCGTAAAGAGACCCAGTACTTC.